Below, 5 T cell receptor beta chains from the same sample are listed, as sequenced in a study of T cells in Graves' hyperthyroidism and ophthalmopathy (dated by TCRdb to 2018 to 2020). The library was obtained by multiplex PCR. Sequenced using an Illumina HiSeq 2000. The TCR beta CDR3 regions were amplified from RNA transcripts. For the first round of RT-PCR on the TCR CDR3, the HTBI primer set was used together with the Qiagen OneStep RT-PCR kit. The public reads were run again by TCRdb, first through fastp at Q25 and then through MiXCR, and only productive beta chains were kept. Entries that share a CDR3 protein sequence are merged under the most common genes and DNA. In this sample the table shows over 700,000 distinct CDR3 sequences, 38% of which occur a single time. The ten biggest clones cover about 9% of the sample. Sequencing was carried out using blood. These receptors came from a man younger than 35 with Graves' hyperthyroidism.

This clonotype was seen ten or more times. J is TRBJ1-2 and V is TRBV20-1, with D tentatively TRBD1 (6 bases). The CDR3 extends over 13 amino acids. Germline loops: CDR1 DFQATT, CDR2 SNEGSKA (reference sequence). Trimming shortened V by 3 bases and J by 3 bases, and 11 bases separated the two germline ends. The CDR3 DNA reads as TGCAGTGCTAGCAGGGGAACCGACTATGGCTACACCTTC. Protein sequence: CSASRGTDYGYTF.

This clonotype was seen more than once but under ten times. This chain uses TRBV7-2 with TRBJ1-3; D not resolved. The CDR3 spans 15 residues. The V gene's germline CDR1 is SGHTA and CDR2 FQGNSA. V lost 5 bases and J 5 bases, leaving 16 bases between the germline ends. The CDR3 DNA reads as TGTGCCAGCAGCGTGGGCCCCGGCGGAAGAAACACCATATATTTT. This sequence encodes CASSVGPGGRNTIYF.

This clonotype came up a few times. The genes are TRBV20-1 and TRBJ2-2, with 12 bases that match TRBD2. The germline gives CDR1 DFQATT, CDR2 SNEGSKA (reference sequence). Trimming cost V 1 base and J 5 bases; bases outside gene matches: 2. The CDR3 is 15 residues long. Here the CDR3 DNA reads TGCAGTGCTAGAGGACTAGCGGGAGAAACCGGGGAGCTGTTTTTT. This codes for CSARGLAGETGELFF.

This chain links TRBV6-1 with TRBJ1-1, with 7 bases matching TRBD1. CDR3 length: 11 residues. The germline gives CDR1 MNHNS, CDR2 SASEGT. The J segment lost 9 bases and the V segment lost 4 bases, leaving 2 bases of the junction unmatched. The CDR3 DNA follows: TGTGCCAGCAGTGCGGGACAGAAAGCTTTCTTT. This sequence encodes CASSAGQKAFF.

This clonotype was counted ten times or more. The chain links TRBV2 to TRBJ1-1; D possibly corresponds to TRBD1 (6 bases). CDR1 and CDR2 from the germline V gene are SNHLY and FYNNEI. The CDR3 is 14 residues long. Trimming cost V 7 bases and J 3 bases, with 15 bases left between them. The chain's CDR3 is CASTLPNRDTEAFF. The CDR3 coding sequence is TGTGCCAGCACCTTGCCTAACAGGGACACTGAAGCTTTCTTT. Filled out from reference TRBV2 and TRBJ1-1, the complete variable domain reads EPEVTQTPSHQVTQMGQEVILRCVPISNHLYFYWYRQILGQKVEFLVSFYNNEISEKSEIFDDQFSVERPDGSNFTLKIRSTKLEDSAMYFCASTLPNRDTEAFFGQGTRLTVV.